This TCR beta chain was sequenced in a study of regulatory T cells in long-lasting Graves disease. Findings and caveats of the study: Sample size was small, which may have lowered accuracy. With a few thousand shared public clonotypes, persistent patients exceeded new patients, who shared about a thousand. TRBV28 was favored in persistent disease, as were TRBJ1-2 and TRBJ2-5.

Note on this clonotype: Its matching antigen is unknown. A much larger clone differs by one base, so this may be a read error.

Time point of the sample: persistent/refractory GD, antithyroid drugs over 5 years with positive TRAb. The TCR library was made from RNA extracted from PBMCs. The authors built TCR beta libraries using iRepertoire HTBI primers and Arm-PCR of CDR3 regions. Via MiXCR, TCRdb re-called the multiplex PCR reads, giving one row per CDR3 protein. The data contain roughly 490,000 distinct CDR3 sequences, 22% of them singletons. J gave up 3 bases and V 5 bases, and 12 bases lay outside the gene matches. This CDR3 has 16 residues. From germline, CDR1 is SEHNR and CDR2 FQNEAQ (reference sequence). V and J are TRBV7-9 and TRBJ2-5; 7 nucleotides match TRBD2. Specimen: peripheral blood mononuclear cells (PBMCs), collected when the disease was refractory, from a patient treated with antithyroid drugs. This receptor was obtained from a female donor with Graves disease. The CDR3 here is CASSERASGAKETQYF. The CDR3 region has the DNA TGTGCCAGCAGCGAAAGGGCTAGCGGAGCAAAAGAGACCCAGTACTTC.